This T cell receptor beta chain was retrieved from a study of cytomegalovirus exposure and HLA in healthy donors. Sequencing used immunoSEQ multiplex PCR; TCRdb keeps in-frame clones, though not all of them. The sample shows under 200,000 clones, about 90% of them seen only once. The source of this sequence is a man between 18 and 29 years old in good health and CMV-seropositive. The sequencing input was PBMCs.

CDR3 loop: CASSQLAMLSEQFF. In nucleotides, the CDR3 is TGCGCCAGCAGCCAACTAGCAATGTTATCTGAGCAGTTCTTC. The chain employs TRBV4-1 and TRBJ2-1; weak D call: TRBD2 (5 bases). From germline, CDR1 is MGHRA and CDR2 YSYEKL. V dropped 2 bases and J dropped 9 bases, with 14 bases sitting between them. CDR3 size: 14 residues.